This TCR beta chain appears in the sequencing data of a study of T cells in Graves' hyperthyroidism and ophthalmopathy. No progression to ophthalmopathy during 18 months of follow-up defined stable disease. Disease duration under 2 months; hyperthyroidism patients were aged 18 to 65. Researchers took RNA transcripts and amplified the TCR beta CDR3 regions from them. HTBI primers drove first-round RT-PCR of the TCR CDR3. TCRdb reprocessed the multiplex PCR reads via MiXCR and lists one record per CDR3 protein. The sample lists some 740,000 distinct CDR3 sequences, 14% occurring once. The CDR3 loop spans 17 amino acids. Germline values: CDR1 LGHDT, CDR2 YNNKEL (reference sequence). V was cut by 0 bases and J by 3 bases, with 15 bases left in between.

Sequencing was performed on blood. The V call is TRBV3-1, the J call TRBJ2-1; D is possibly TRBD2 (5 bases). The sequence derives from a woman younger than 30 with Graves' hyperthyroidism. CDR3 bases: TGTGCCAGCAGCCAAGAGTTAAGAGGACTCTACTACAATGAGCAGTTCTTC. Translated: CASSQELRGLYYNEQFF.